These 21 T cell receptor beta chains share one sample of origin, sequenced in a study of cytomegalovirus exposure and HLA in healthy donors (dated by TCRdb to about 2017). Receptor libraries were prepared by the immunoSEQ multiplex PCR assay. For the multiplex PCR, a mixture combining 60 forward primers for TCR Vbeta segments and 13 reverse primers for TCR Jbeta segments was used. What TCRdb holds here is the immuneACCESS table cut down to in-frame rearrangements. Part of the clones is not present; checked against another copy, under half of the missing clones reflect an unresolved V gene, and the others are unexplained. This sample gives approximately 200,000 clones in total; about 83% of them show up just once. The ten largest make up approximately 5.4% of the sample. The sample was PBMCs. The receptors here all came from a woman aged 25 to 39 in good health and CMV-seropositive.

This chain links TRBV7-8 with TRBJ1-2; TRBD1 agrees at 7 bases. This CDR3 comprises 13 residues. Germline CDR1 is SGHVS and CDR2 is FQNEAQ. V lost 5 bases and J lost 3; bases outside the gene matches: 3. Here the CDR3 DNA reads TGTGCCAGCAGCCCAACAGGGGACTATGGCTACACCTTC. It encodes CASSPTGDYGYTF.

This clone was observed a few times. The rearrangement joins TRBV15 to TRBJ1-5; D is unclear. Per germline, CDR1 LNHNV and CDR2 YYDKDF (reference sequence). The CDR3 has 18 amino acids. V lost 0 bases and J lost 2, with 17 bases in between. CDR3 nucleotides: TGTGCCACCAGCAGAGAGCCCCAGGCCGCGAGGGGCAATCAGCCCCAGCATTTT. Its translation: CATSREPQAARGNQPQHF.

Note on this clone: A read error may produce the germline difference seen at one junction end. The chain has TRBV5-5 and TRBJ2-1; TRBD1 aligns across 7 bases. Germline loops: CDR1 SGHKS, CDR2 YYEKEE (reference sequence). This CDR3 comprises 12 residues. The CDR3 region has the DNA TGTGCCAGCAGCTTGGAGGGGGCGCATGATGTCTTC. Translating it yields CASSLEGAHDVF.

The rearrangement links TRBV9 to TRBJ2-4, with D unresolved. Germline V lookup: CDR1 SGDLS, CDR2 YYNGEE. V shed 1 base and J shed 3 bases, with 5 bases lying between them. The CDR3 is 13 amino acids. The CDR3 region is CASSVNSKNIQYF. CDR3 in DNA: TGTGCCAGCAGCGTAAACAGCAAAAACATTCAGTACTTC.

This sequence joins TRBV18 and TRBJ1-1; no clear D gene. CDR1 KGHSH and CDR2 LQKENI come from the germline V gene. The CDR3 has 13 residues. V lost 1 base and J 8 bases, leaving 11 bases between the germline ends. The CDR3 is CASSPLSTLEAFF. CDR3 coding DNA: TGTGCCAGCTCACCACTTTCTACGTTAGAAGCTTTCTTT.

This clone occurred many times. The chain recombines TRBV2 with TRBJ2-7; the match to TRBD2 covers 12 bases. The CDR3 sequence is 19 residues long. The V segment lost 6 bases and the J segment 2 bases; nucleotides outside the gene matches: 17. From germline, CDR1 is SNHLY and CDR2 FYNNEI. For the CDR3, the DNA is TGTGCCAGCAGCCAGGGACTAGCGGGCAGGAACGCGGGGGCCTACGAGCAGTACTTC. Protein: CASSQGLAGRNAGAYEQYF. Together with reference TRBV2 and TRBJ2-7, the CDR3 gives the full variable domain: EPEVTQTPSHQVTQMGQEVILRCVPISNHLYFYWYRQILGQKVEFLVSFYNNEISEKSEIFDDQFSVERPDGSNFTLKIRSTKLEDSAMYFCASSQGLAGRNAGAYEQYFGPGTRLTVT.

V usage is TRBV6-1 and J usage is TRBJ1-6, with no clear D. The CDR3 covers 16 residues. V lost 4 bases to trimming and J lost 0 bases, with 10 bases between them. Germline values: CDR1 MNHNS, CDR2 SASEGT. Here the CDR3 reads CASSASASSYNSPLHF. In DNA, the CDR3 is TGTGCCAGCAGTGCATCTGCGAGCTCCTATAATTCACCCCTCCACTTT.

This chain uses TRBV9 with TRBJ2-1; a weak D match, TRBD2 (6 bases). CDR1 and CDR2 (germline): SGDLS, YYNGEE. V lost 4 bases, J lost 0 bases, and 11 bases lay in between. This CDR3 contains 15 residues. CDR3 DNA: TGTGCCAGCAGCCTTGACGGGAGCTCCTACAATGAGCAGTTCTTC. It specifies CASSLDGSSYNEQFF.

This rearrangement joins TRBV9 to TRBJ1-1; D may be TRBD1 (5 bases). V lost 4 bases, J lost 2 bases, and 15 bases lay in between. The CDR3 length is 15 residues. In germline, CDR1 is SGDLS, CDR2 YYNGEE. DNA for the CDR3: TGTGCCAGCAGCTACATACAGGATCAAAACACTGAAGCTTTCTTT. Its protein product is CASSYIQDQNTEAFF.

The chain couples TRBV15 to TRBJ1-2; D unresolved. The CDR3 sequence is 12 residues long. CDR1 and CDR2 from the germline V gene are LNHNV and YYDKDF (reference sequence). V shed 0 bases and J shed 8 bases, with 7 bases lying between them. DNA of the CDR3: TGTGCCACCAGCAGAGAGTTAGTCGGCTACACCTTC. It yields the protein CATSRELVGYTF.

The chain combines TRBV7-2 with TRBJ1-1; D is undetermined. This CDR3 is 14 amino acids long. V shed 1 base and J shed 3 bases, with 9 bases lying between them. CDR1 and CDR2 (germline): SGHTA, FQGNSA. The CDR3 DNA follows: TGTGCCAGCAGCTTAGAAGTCCGGGACACTGAAGCTTTCTTT. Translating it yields CASSLEVRDTEAFF.

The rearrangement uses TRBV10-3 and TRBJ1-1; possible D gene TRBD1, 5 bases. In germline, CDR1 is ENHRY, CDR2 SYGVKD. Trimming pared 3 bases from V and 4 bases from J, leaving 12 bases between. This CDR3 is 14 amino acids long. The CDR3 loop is CAISDPGRGTEAFF. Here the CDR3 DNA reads TGTGCCATCAGTGACCCAGGGCGGGGCACTGAAGCTTTCTTT.

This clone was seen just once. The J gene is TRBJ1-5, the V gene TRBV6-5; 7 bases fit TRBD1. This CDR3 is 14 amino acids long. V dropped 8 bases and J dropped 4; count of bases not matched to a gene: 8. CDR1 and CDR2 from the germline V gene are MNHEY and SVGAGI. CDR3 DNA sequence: TGTGCCAGCGGAAGGACAGGCCTGAATCAGCCCCAGCATTTT. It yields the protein CASGRTGLNQPQHF.

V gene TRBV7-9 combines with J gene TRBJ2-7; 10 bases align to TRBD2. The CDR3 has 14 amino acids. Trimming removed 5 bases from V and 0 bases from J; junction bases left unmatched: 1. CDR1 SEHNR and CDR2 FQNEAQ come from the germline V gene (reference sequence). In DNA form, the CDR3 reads TGTGCCAGCAGCCGGACTAGCGGCTCCTACGAGCAGTACTTC. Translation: CASSRTSGSYEQYF.

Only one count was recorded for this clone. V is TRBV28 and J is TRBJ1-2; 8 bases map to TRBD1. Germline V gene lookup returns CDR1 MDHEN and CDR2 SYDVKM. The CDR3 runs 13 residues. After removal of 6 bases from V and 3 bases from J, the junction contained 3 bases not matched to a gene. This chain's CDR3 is CASSQTGDYGYTF. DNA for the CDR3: TGTGCCAGCAGCCAGACAGGGGACTATGGCTACACCTTC.

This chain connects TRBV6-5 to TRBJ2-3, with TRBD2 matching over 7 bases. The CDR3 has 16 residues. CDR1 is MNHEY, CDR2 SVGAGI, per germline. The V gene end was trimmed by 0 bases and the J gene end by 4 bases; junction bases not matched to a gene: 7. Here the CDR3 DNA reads TGTGCCAGCAGTTACTCGGCTAGCGGCTCGGCAGATACGCAGTATTTT. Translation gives CASSYSASGSADTQYF.

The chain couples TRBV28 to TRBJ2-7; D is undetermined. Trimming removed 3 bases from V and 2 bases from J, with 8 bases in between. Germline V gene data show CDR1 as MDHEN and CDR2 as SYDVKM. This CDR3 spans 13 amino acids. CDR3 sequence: CASSFGQAYEQYF. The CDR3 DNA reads TGTGCCAGCAGTTTTGGTCAGGCCTACGAGCAGTACTTC.

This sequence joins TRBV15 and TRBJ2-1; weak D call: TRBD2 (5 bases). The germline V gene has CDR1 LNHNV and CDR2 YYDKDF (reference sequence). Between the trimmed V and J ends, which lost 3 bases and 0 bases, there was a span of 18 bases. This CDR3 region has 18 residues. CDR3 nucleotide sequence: TGTGCCACCAGCAGCGACCAGATGCGGGCAAACTCCTACAATGAGCAGTTCTTC. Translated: CATSSDQMRANSYNEQFF.

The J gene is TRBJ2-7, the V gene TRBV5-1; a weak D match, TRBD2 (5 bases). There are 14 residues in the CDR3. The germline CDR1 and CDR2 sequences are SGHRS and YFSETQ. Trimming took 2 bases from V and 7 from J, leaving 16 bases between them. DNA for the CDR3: TGCGCCAGCAGCTTCCTAATCACGTCGGGGGAGCAGTACTTC. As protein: CASSFLITSGEQYF. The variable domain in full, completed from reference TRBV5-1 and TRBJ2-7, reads KAGVTQTPRYLIKTRGQQVTLSCSPISGHRSVSWYQQTPGQGLQFLFEYFSETQRNKGNFPGRFSGRQFSNSRSEMNVSTLELGDSALYLCASSFLITSGEQYFGPGTRLTVT.

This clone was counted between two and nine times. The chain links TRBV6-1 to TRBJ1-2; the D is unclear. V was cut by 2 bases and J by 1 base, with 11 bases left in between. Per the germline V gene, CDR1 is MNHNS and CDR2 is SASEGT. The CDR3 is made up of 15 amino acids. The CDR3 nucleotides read TGTGCCAGCAGTGAAAACTGGGCCCATAACTATGGCTACACCTTC. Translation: CASSENWAHNYGYTF.

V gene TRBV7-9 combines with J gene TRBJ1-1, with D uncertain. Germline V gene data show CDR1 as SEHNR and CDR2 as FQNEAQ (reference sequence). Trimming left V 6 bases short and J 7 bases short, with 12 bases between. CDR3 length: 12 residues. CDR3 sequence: CASRTGEGEAFF. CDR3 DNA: TGTGCCAGCAGAACCGGGGAAGGTGAAGCTTTCTTT.